What follows are 19 T cell receptor beta chains derived from one specimen sequenced in a study of T cells in tumors and immune-related adverse events. Clones were read by immunoSEQ multiplex PCR, and TCRdb kept only the in-frame ones, dropping some. This table holds 4,100 or so clones, approximately 82% found once. The sequences come from skin tissue, collected from a patient treated with anti-PD-1 therapy. The receptors here all came from a female donor with metastatic renal cell carcinoma.

This chain connects TRBV19 to TRBJ2-7; 8 bases map to TRBD1. There are 14 residues in the CDR3. V dropped 3 bases and J dropped 5; count of bases not matched to a gene: 6. CDR1 LNHDA and CDR2 SQIVND come from the germline V gene (reference sequence). CDR3 sequence (DNA): TGTGCCAGTAGTATCCGGGCAGGGGGCAACGAGCAGTACTTC. This gives the protein CASSIRAGGNEQYF. The full variable domain, its missing parts supplied by reference TRBV19 and TRBJ2-7, is DGGITQSPKYLFRKEGQNVTLSCEQNLNHDAMYWYRQDPGQGLRLIYYSQIVNDFQKGDIAEGYSVSREKKESFPLTVTSAQKNPTAFYLCASSIRAGGNEQYFGPGTRLTVT.

V and J are TRBV2 and TRBJ1-2; D possibly corresponds to TRBD1 (5 bases). Trimming pared 4 bases from V and 6 bases from J, leaving 12 bases between. Germline V CDR1 and CDR2: SNHLY, FYNNEI. The CDR3 sequence is 13 residues long. The CDR3 sequence is CASSGNRGDGYTF. Here the CDR3 DNA reads TGTGCCAGCAGTGGAAATCGGGGGGATGGCTACACCTTC.

The rearrangement links TRBV2 to TRBJ1-1; D is possibly TRBD1 (6 bases). The V end was cut by 4 bases, the J end by 1 base, with 16 bases between. The length of the CDR3 is 16 residues. Germline V gene lookup returns CDR1 SNHLY and CDR2 FYNNEI. CDR3 sequence (DNA): TGTGCCAGCAGTGGGCACCCAGGGGCGCAGAACACTGAAGCTTTCTTT. This sequence encodes CASSGHPGAQNTEAFF.

This chain joins TRBV5-1 and TRBJ2-5; D may correspond to TRBD1 or TRBD2 (5 bases each). The V end lost 4 bases, the J end lost 0 bases, and 7 bases lay between the germline ends. Germline V gives CDR1 SGHRS, CDR2 YFSETQ. This CDR3 contains 13 residues. Written as DNA, the CDR3 is TGCGCCAGCAGCGGGGGACACCAAGAGACCCAGTACTTC. This gives the protein CASSGGHQETQYF. The full variable domain, with the rest looked up from reference TRBV5-1 and TRBJ2-5, is KAGVTQTPRYLIKTRGQQVTLSCSPISGHRSVSWYQQTPGQGLQFLFEYFSETQRNKGNFPGRFSGRQFSNSRSEMNVSTLELGDSALYLCASSGGHQETQYFGPGTRLLVL.

The chain has TRBV16 and TRBJ1-5; the D gene is possibly TRBD1 (6 bases). The CDR3 spans 16 residues. Germline V gives CDR1 KGHSY, CDR2 FQNENV. Deletions cut 2 bases from V and 5 bases from J, with 16 bases between. The CDR3 region has the DNA TGTGCCAGCAGCCAACATGGGGGCTCGGGGTATCAGCCCCAGCATTTT. Translating it yields CASSQHGGSGYQPQHF.

This clone has more than one count but fewer than ten. Here the CDR3 DNA reads TGTGCCAGCAGCTTAGAGAGTCGAGGGCCCCCTCCCCAGTACTTC. It specifies CASSLESRGPPPQYF. This chain links TRBV7-6 with TRBJ2-5, with D possibly TRBD2 on 5 matching bases. The CDR3 is 15 amino acids. The V and J ends lost 1 base and 9 bases respectively, with 18 bases between them. Germline CDR1 reads SGHVS; CDR2 reads FNYEAQ.

V usage is TRBV7-8 and J usage is TRBJ2-7, with 9 bases that match TRBD2. The length of the CDR3 is 16 residues. Unmatched junction bases numbered 6, after V lost 1 base and J lost 2 bases. In germline, CDR1 is SGHVS, CDR2 FQNEAQ. CDR3 sequence reads: CASSLEARGGPYEQYF. In nucleotides, the CDR3 is TGTGCCAGCAGCTTAGAGGCGCGGGGGGGCCCCTACGAGCAGTACTTC.

This clone was counted once. The CDR3 bases are TGTGCCAGCAGCCCCTCAAAAGCCCTAGTTAGCACAGATACGCAGTATTTT. Translating gives CASSPSKALVSTDTQYF. This rearrangement joins TRBV9 to TRBJ2-3, with D hard to call. The ends were cut back, 4 bases at V and 0 bases at J, with 18 bases in the middle. CDR3 size: 17 residues. CDR1 and CDR2 from the germline V gene are SGDLS and YYNGEE.

The V call is TRBV5-4, the J call TRBJ1-4; 7 nucleotides match TRBD1. Trimming cost V 0 bases and J 4 bases; bases outside gene matches: 3. Germline V gives CDR1 SGHNT, CDR2 YYREEE (reference sequence). The CDR3 totals 15 residues. DNA of the CDR3: TGTGCCAGCAGCTTGGCCGGGACAGATAATGAAAAACTGTTTTTT. This translates into CASSLAGTDNEKLFF.

The chain uses TRBV30 and TRBJ1-3; no clear D gene. The germline V gene encodes CDR1 GTSNPN and CDR2 SVGIG (reference sequence). The CDR3 has 13 amino acids. The V end was cut by 7 bases, the J end by 3 bases, with 13 bases between. CDR3 amino acids: CAFNTALGNTIYF. As DNA, the CDR3 is TGTGCCTTTAACACAGCTCTTGGAAACACCATATATTTT.

This clone was seen a single time. The V gene is TRBV19, the J gene TRBJ1-4, with no clear D. Germline V gene sequence: CDR1 LNHDA, CDR2 SQIVND (reference sequence). The CDR3 is 11 residues long. The ends were cut back, 4 bases at V and 15 bases at J, with 12 bases in the middle. The CDR3 spells CASSKQRRVFF. For the CDR3, the DNA is TGTGCCAGTAGTAAACAGCGACGGGTGTTTTTT. The whole variable domain, remainder taken from reference TRBV19 and TRBJ1-4, is DGGITQSPKYLFRKEGQNVTLSCEQNLNHDAMYWYRQDPGQGLRLIYYSQIVNDFQKGDIAEGYSVSREKKESFPLTVTSAQKNPTAFYLCASSKQRRVFFGSGTQLSVL.

This chain uses TRBV6-4 with TRBJ2-2; 13 bases are a match to TRBD2. CDR3 size: 13 residues. Germline CDR1 and CDR2: MRHNA and SNTAGT. Germline trimming cut 6 bases from V and 16 bases from J; bases unmatched to any gene: 8. CDR3 in amino acids: CASSETSGGPQFF. In DNA, the CDR3 is TGTGCCAGCAGCGAGACTAGCGGGGGGCCTCAGTTTTTT.

The rearrangement uses TRBV5-1 and TRBJ1-1; D gene uncertain. The length of the CDR3 is 13 residues. Germline CDR1 and CDR2: SGHRS and YFSETQ. V was clipped by 2 bases and J by 1 base, with 6 bases between them. The CDR3 region is CASSLTTNTEAFF. Written as DNA, the CDR3 is TGCGCCAGCAGCTTAACGACGAACACTGAAGCTTTCTTT.

Comment on this clone: The sample has other DNA sequences that encode this CDR3 too. The chain recombines TRBV4-2 with TRBJ2-1; possibly TRBD1 or TRBD2 for D (5 bases each). Germline lookup yields CDR1 LGHNA and CDR2 YNFKEQ. The CDR3 is made up of 14 amino acids. The V and J ends lost 0 bases and 5 bases respectively, with 8 bases between them. DNA of the CDR3: TGTGCCAGCAGCCAAGACGGGACCCACAATGAGCAGTTCTTC. Translating it yields CASSQDGTHNEQFF.

The genes are TRBV5-8 and TRBJ1-1, with D unresolved. From germline, CDR1 is SGHTS and CDR2 YDEGEE. CDR3 length equals 9 residues. Trimming pared 2 bases from V and 13 bases from J, leaving 6 bases between. CDR3 in DNA: TGTGCCAGCAGCTTATACGTTTTCTTT. Its translation: CASSLYVFF.

The chain employs TRBV11-2 and TRBJ2-3, with D tentatively TRBD2 (6 bases). Germline-derived CDR1 and CDR2 are SGHAT and FQNNGV. V gave up 1 base and J gave up 2 bases, with 7 bases separating them. The length of the CDR3 is 14 residues. CDR3 loop: CASSLVGLTDTQYF. The CDR3 DNA follows: TGTGCCAGCAGCTTAGTGGGACTCACAGATACGCAGTATTTT.

The chain employs TRBV29-1 and TRBJ1-2; D remains unclear. Looked up from germline, CDR1 is SQVTM and CDR2 is ANQGSEA. The CDR3 is 12 residues long. Deletions cut 6 bases from V and 0 bases from J, with 8 bases between. The CDR3 DNA follows: TGCAGCGTAAGCGGAGCTAACTATGGCTACACCTTC. Its translation is CSVSGANYGYTF.

The chain carries TRBV7-9 and TRBJ2-1; D ambiguous. This CDR3 comprises 12 residues. Germline V gives CDR1 SEHNR, CDR2 FQNEAQ (reference sequence). The ends were cut back, 1 base at V and 9 bases at J, with 7 bases in the middle. CDR3 DNA sequence: TGTGCCAGCAGCTTAGGGGGAATTGAGCAGTTCTTC. Protein: CASSLGGIEQFF.

The rearrangement joins TRBV5-1 to TRBJ2-7, with 14 bases matching TRBD2. The V gene end was trimmed by 2 bases and the J gene end by 3 bases; junction bases not matched to a gene: 4. This CDR3 region has 16 residues. Germline V lookup: CDR1 SGHRS, CDR2 YFSETQ. For the CDR3, the DNA is TGCGCCAGCAGCTTTAGGGGGACTAGCGGGAGCTACGAGCAGTACTTC. Its translation is CASSFRGTSGSYEQYF.